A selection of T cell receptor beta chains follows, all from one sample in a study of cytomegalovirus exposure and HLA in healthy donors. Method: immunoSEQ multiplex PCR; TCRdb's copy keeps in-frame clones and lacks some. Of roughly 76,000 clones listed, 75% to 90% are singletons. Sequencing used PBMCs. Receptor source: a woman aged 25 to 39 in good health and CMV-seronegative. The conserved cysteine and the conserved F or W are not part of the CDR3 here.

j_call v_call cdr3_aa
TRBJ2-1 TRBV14 ASSQVKGLSHSEQF
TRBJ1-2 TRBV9 ASSAGTAFEGYGYT
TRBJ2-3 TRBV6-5 ASSSWTSGRADTQY
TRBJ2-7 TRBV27 ASTTSAEQY
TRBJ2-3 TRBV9 ASSSREGRGDTQY
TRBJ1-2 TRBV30 AWSGETNYGYT
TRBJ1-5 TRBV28 ASSSPPVAQPQH
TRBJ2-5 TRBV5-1 ASSRTSGREETQY
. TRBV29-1 SVEDGAGGYEQY
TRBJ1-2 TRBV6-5 ASSLQGRAYGYT
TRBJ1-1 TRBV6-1 ASSESQANTEAF
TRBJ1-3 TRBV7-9 ASSPGGLYSGNTIY
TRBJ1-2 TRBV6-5 ASSRTTGLGGYT
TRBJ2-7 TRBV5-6 ASSLHRGRQY
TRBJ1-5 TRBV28 ASSFPYGLSNQPQH
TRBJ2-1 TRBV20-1 SAGTGGLQF
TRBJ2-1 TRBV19 ASSQVSASFSNEQF
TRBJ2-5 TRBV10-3 AISGNGEETQY
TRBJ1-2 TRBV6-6 ASSYEQGAFYGYT
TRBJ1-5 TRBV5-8 ASSDYRAGVNQPQH
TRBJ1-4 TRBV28 ASRLGRNEKLF
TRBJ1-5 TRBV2 ASGTGSRSNQPQH
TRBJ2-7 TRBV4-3 ALHLRGSSYEQY
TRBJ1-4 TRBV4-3 ASSQSSPEKLF
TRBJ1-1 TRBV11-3 ASSSLYEATEAF
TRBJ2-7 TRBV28 ASSLAPSSYEQY
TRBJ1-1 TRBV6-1 ASSVQGTTEAF
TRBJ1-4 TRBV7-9 ASSRDTNEKLF
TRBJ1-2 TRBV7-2 ASSLGTGDGYT
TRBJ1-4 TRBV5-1 ASSPTEPLSGTGEKLF
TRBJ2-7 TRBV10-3 AISESGTSGKYEQY
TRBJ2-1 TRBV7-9 SSSPSGSYNEQF